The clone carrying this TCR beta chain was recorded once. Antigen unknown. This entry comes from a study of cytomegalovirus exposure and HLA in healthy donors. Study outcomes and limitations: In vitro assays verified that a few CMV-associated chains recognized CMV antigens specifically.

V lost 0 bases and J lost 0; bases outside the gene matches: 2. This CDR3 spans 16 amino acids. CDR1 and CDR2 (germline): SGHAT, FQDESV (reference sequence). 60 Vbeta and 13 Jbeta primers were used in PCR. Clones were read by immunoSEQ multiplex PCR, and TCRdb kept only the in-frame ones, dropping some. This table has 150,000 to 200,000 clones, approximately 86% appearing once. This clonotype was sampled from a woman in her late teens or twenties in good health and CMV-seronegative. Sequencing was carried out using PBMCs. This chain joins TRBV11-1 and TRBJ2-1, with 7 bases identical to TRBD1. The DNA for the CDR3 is TGTGCCAGCAGCTTAGCCGGGACAGTCTCCTACAATGAGCAGTTCTTC. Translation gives CASSLAGTVSYNEQFF.